What follows are 11 T cell receptor beta chains derived from one specimen sequenced in a study of OX40 agonist ivuxolimab in advanced cancers. Method: immunoSEQ multiplex PCR; TCRdb's copy keeps in-frame clones and lacks some. The sample has tens of thousands of clones, around 90% seen once. The specimen was CD4+ or CD8+ T cells sorted from blood, collected in a trial of the OX40 agonist ivuxolimab. The receptors come from an adult with an advanced solid tumor such as melanoma, head and neck, liver or kidney cancer.

A few counts support this clone. The chain joins TRBV7-2 to TRBJ2-1, with 7 bases matching TRBD2. Germline V gives CDR1 SGHTA, CDR2 FQGNSA. The CDR3 covers 15 residues. Germline trimming cut 5 bases from V and 10 bases from J; bases unmatched to any gene: 14. The CDR3 is CASSIGTTAKKEQFF. The DNA for the CDR3 is TGTGCCAGCAGCATTGGGACTACCGCGAAGAAAGAGCAGTTCTTC. Combining the CDR3 with reference TRBV7-2 and TRBJ2-1 gives the whole variable domain GAGVSQSPSNKVTEKGKDVELRCDPISGHTALYWYRQSLGQGLEFLIYFQGNSAPDKSGLPSDRFSAERTGGSVSTLTIQRTQQEDSAVYLCASSIGTTAKKEQFFGPGTRLTVL.

This clone came up a few times. The chain has TRBV7-9 and TRBJ2-3; D ambiguous. Trimming stripped 1 base from V and 4 bases from J, with 9 bases between. Germline loops: CDR1 SEHNR, CDR2 FQNEAQ (reference sequence). The CDR3 runs to 14 residues. The CDR3 loop reads CASSLGLAADTQYF. As DNA, the CDR3 is TGTGCCAGCAGCTTAGGGCTTGCCGCAGATACGCAGTATTTT.

This chain connects TRBV19 to TRBJ1-1; D gene ambiguous. The CDR3 covers 14 residues. V lost 5 bases, J lost 8 bases, and 18 bases lay in between. Germline V gives CDR1 LNHDA, CDR2 SQIVND (reference sequence). CDR3 sequence reads: CASSSQTTSSEAFF. CDR3 DNA: TGTGCCAGTAGTTCTCAGACAACCTCCTCCGAAGCTTTCTTT.

The chain combines TRBV19 with TRBJ2-7, with a weak D call TRBD1 (5 bases). Trimming took off 5 bases at V and 0 bases at J, with 17 bases between the two ends. CDR3 size: 16 residues. Germline values: CDR1 LNHDA, CDR2 SQIVND (reference sequence). CDR3 in amino acids: CASSGQTVTSSYEQYF. The CDR3 DNA is TGTGCCAGTAGTGGGCAGACAGTTACCAGCTCCTACGAGCAGTACTTC.

The chain is built from TRBV10-3 and TRBJ2-1, with D perhaps TRBD1 (6 bases). The CDR3 has 16 residues. The V end lost 3 bases, the J end lost 0 bases, and 12 bases lay between the germline ends. The V gene's germline CDR1 is ENHRY and CDR2 SYGVKD. The CDR3 here is CAISDPGESSYNEQFF. The CDR3, as DNA: TGTGCCATCAGTGACCCAGGGGAGAGCTCCTACAATGAGCAGTTCTTC.

The V call is TRBV6-5, the J call TRBJ2-1; D not resolved. This CDR3 comprises 11 residues. The germline V and J ends were trimmed by 6 bases and 10 bases, with 10 bases remaining between them. Germline V gene sequence: CDR1 MNHEY, CDR2 SVGAGI. The DNA of the CDR3 is TGTGCCAGCAGGAACAGCGTAGAGCAGTTCTTC. Translated: CASRNSVEQFF.

This clone was found once. Other nucleotide sequences in the sample specify the same CDR3. The chain links TRBV7-2 to TRBJ2-5; D is undetermined. Germline-derived CDR1 and CDR2 are SGHTA and FQGNSA. Trimming took off 2 bases at V and 2 bases at J, with 9 bases between the two ends. CDR3 length equals 14 residues. The CDR3 sequence: CASSLYRAQETQYF. The DNA of the CDR3 is TGTGCCAGCAGCTTATATCGGGCTCAAGAGACCCAGTACTTC.

The rearrangement joins TRBV11-2 to TRBJ2-3, with D unresolved. CDR1 SGHAT and CDR2 FQNNGV come from the germline V gene. V dropped 1 base and J dropped 11 bases, with 13 bases sitting between them. This CDR3 region has 13 residues. The CDR3, as DNA: TGTGCCAGCAGCTTAGGGGCCATGATGGGGCAGTATTTT. It yields the protein CASSLGAMMGQYF.

The chain couples TRBV2 to TRBJ2-4; tentatively, D is TRBD1 or TRBD2 (5 bases each). The CDR3 is made up of 13 amino acids. V was trimmed by 11 bases and J by 7 bases, leaving 18 bases between them. Germline V gene data show CDR1 as SNHLY and CDR2 as FYNNEI. CDR3 in amino acids: CAGSPGASNIQYF. CDR3 DNA sequence: TGTGCCGGGTCACCCGGGGCCTCGAACATTCAGTACTTC. The full variable domain, rest sourced from reference TRBV2 and TRBJ2-4, is EPEVTQTPSHQVTQMGQEVILRCVPISNHLYFYWYRQILGQKVEFLVSFYNNEISEKSEIFDDQFSVERPDGSNFTLKIRSTKLEDSAMYFCAGSPGASNIQYFGAGTRLSVL.

For the CDR3, the DNA is TGTGCCAGCAGCTCAAGAACGGAGAACACTGAAGCTTTCTTT. It codes for CASSSRTENTEAFF. The rearrangement links TRBV5-4 to TRBJ1-1; D is unclear. The CDR3 covers 14 residues. Germline V gives CDR1 SGHNT, CDR2 YYREEE (reference sequence). Trimming stripped 3 bases from V and 1 base from J, with 10 bases between.

The CDR3 reads CASSPGGLNTEAFF. The CDR3 DNA follows: TGTGCCAGCAGCCCAGGGGGCCTGAACACTGAAGCTTTCTTT. The chain joins TRBV25-1 to TRBJ1-1; 8 bases match TRBD1. Germline-derived CDR1 and CDR2 are MGHDK and SYGVNS. J lost 0 bases, V lost 6 bases, and 3 bases had no gene match. The CDR3 runs 14 residues.